The sequence of this T cell receptor beta chain was determined in a study of radiotherapy plus CTLA-4 blockade in lung cancer. Study background: Objective responses arose in approximately 17% of patients, and 31% experienced disease control.

Study-level findings and limits: Early clonal dynamics of blood T cells, together with interferon-beta, were reported as the best response predictor. Subsequent to radiotherapy plus ipilimumab, tumor-derived TCR clones underwent expansion in blood.

Focal radiation with ipilimumab CTLA-4 blockade was given to patients with chemo-refractory metastatic non-small-cell lung cancer. Here immunoSEQ multiplex PCR was the method, and the copy in TCRdb shows in-frame clones only, minus some. Of about 45,000 clones detected, roughly 73% appear once; the ten largest clones hold around 3.4%. Concerning this clone itself: The antigen is unknown.

This TCR was sampled from a human donor with non-small cell lung cancer who had a complete response to radiotherapy plus ipilimumab. The material sequenced was peripheral blood, taken from a patient treated with radiotherapy plus ipilimumab.

This CDR3 is CASSSIGGYRLSHGYTF. The DNA of the CDR3 is TGTGCCAGCAGCTCCATCGGAGGGTACCGACTATCCCATGGCTACACCTTC. This chain uses TRBV11-2 with TRBJ1-2; no reliable D call. V was shortened by 4 bases and J by 6 bases, with 24 bases between the two germline ends. Germline V gene data show CDR1 as SGHAT and CDR2 as FQNNGV. This CDR3 has 17 amino acids.